This T cell receptor beta chain was sequenced for a study of blood T cells in healthy people across ages. Total RNA extraction produced at least 6 micrograms (per sample) for the study. A second about 7 to 12 cycle PCR used barcoded and J-beta primers. A 12-random-nucleotide template-switch adaptor tagged each cDNA molecule. MiXCR, run by TCRdb on the 5' RACE reads, gives a single entry per CDR3 protein. Among some 940,000 distinct CDR3 sequences listed, approximately 32% were seen once. These data also featured in a second study, about T cells of mothers and their children.

This clonotype was sampled from a woman in her 40s in good health. The sequenced sample consisted of blood.

CDR3 protein: CASSLDGGPSYNEQFF. CDR3 sequence (DNA): TGCGCCAGCAGCTTGGACGGGGGCCCTTCCTACAATGAGCAGTTCTTC. V is TRBV5-1 and J is TRBJ2-1; D might be TRBD1 or TRBD2, each matching 6 bases. This CDR3 has 16 residues. Trimming stripped 0 bases from V and 1 base from J, with 11 bases between. Germline assignment: CDR1 SGHRS and CDR2 YFSETQ.